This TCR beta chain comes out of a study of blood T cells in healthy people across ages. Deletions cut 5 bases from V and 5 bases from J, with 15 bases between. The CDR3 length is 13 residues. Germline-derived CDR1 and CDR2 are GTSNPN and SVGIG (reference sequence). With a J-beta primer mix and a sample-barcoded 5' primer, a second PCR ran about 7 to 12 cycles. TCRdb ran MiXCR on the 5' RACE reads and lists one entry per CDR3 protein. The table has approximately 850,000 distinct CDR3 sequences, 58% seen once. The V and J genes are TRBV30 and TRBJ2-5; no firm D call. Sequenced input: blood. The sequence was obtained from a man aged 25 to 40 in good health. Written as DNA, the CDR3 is TGTGCCTGGGGCGTGGAGCCGAAGGAGACCCAGTACTTC. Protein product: CAWGVEPKETQYF.